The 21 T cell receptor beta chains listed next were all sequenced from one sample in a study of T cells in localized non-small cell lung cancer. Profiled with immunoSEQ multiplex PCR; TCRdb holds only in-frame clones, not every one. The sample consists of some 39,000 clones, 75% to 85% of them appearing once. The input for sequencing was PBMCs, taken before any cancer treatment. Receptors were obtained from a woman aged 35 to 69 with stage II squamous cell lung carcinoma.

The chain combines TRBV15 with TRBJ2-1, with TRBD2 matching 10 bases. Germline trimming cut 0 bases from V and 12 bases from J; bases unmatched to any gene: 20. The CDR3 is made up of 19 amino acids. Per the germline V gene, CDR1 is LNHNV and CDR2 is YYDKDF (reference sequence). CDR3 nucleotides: TGTGCCACCAGCAGAGATCTCACTAGCGGGATCACGAACGGGCGTGGGCAGTTCTTC. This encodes CATSRDLTSGITNGRGQFF.

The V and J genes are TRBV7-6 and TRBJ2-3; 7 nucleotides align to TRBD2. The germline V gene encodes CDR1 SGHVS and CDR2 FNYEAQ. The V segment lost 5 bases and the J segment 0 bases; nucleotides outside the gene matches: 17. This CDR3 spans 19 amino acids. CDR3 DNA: TGTGCCAGCAGCCCCGGATGGGACTATGAGGTCCAAAGCACAGATACGCAGTATTTT. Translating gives CASSPGWDYEVQSTDTQYF.

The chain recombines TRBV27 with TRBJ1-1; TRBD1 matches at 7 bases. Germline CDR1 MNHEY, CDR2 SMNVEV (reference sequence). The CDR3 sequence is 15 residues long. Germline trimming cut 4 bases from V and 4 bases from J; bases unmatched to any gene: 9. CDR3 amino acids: CASSWGQRGGTEAFF. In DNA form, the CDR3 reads TGTGCCAGCAGTTGGGGACAGCGGGGGGGCACTGAAGCTTTCTTT.

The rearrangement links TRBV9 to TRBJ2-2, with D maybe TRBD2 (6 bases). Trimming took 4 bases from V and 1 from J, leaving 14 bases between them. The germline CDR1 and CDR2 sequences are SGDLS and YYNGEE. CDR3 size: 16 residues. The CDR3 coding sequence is TGTGCCAGCAGCCCAAGAGCGACTAGGAACACCGGGGAGCTGTTTTTT. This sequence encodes CASSPRATRNTGELFF.

The CDR3 region is CASTGQPQHF. As DNA, the CDR3 is TGTGCCAGCACTGGTCAGCCCCAGCATTTT. The rearrangement joins TRBV6-4 to TRBJ1-5; unclear D gene. This CDR3 has 10 amino acids. Germline assignment: CDR1 MRHNA and CDR2 SNTAGT. The V end was cut by 7 bases, the J end by 6 bases, with 4 bases between.

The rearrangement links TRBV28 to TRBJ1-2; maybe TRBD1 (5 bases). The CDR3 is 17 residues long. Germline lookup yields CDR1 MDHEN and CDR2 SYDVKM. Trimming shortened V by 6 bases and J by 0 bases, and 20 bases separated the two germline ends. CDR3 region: CASSSGGPQSTNYGYTF. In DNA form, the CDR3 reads TGTGCCAGCAGCTCCGGGGGACCCCAATCCACTAACTATGGCTACACCTTC.

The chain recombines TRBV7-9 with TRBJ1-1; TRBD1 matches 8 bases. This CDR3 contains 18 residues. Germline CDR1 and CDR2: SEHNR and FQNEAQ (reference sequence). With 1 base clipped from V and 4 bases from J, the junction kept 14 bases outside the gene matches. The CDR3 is CASSLGSGGLGASTEAFF. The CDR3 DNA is TGTGCCAGCAGCTTAGGTTCAGGGGGCTTAGGTGCGAGCACTGAAGCTTTCTTT.

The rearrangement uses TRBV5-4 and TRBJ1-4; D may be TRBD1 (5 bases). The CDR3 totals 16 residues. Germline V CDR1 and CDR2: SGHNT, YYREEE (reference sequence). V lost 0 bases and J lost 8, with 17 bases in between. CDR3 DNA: TGTGCCAGCAGCTTGGCCGGACCCCCGGGGGGGGAAAAACTGTTTTTT. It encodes CASSLAGPPGGEKLFF.

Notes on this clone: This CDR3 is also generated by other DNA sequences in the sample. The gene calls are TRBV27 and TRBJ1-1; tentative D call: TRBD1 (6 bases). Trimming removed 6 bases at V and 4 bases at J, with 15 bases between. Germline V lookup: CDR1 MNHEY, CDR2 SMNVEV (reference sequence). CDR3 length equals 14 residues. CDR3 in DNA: TGTGCCAGCAGCCCTAAACAGGGCTCCACTGAAGCTTTCTTT. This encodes CASSPKQGSTEAFF.

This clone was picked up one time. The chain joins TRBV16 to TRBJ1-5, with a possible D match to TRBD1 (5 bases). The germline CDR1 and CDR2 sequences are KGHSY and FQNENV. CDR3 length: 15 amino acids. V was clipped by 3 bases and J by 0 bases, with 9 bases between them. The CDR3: CASSQLGVSNQPQHF. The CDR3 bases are TGTGCCAGCAGCCAGTTGGGGGTTAGCAATCAGCCCCAGCATTTT.

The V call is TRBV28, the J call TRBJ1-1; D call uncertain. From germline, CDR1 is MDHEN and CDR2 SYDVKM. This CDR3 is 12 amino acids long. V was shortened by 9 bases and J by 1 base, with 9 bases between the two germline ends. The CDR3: CASKTGNTEAFF. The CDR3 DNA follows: TGTGCCAGTAAGACTGGGAACACTGAAGCTTTCTTT. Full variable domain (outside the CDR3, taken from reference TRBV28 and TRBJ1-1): DVKVTQSSRYLVKRTGEKVFLECVQDMDHENMFWYRQDPGLGLRLIYFSYDVKMKEKGDIPEGYSVSREKKERFSLILESASTNQTSMYLCASKTGNTEAFFGQGTRLTVV.

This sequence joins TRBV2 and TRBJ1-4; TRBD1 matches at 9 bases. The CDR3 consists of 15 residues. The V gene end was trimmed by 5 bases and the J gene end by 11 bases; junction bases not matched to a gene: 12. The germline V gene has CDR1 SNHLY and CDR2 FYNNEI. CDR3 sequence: CASSLLGTGKEKLFF. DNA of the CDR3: TGTGCCAGCAGTCTCCTGGGGACAGGGAAGGAGAAACTGTTTTTT.

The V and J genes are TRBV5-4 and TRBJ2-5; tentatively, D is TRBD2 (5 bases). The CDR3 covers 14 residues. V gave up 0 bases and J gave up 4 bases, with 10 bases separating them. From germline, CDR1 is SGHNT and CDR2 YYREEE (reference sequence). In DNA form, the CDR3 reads TGTGCCAGCAGCTTGGCGAGCCGGGGAGAGACCCAGTACTTC. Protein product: CASSLASRGETQYF.

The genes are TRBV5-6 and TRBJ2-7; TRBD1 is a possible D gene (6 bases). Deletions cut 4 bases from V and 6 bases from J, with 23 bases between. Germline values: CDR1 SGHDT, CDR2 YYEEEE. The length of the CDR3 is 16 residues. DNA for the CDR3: TGTGCCAGCAGCCCCGGGTTCCGGACAGCAGTTTCCGAGCAGTACGTC. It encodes CASSPGFRTAVSEQYV.

The CDR3, as DNA: TGTGCCAGCAGCTTAAATAGGGACACCGGGGAGCTGTTTTTT. Amino acids: CASSLNRDTGELFF. The chain uses TRBV7-3 and TRBJ2-2; unclear D gene. The CDR3 is 14 amino acids. CDR1 SGHTA and CDR2 FQGTGA come from the germline V gene. The V end was cut by 1 base, the J end by 3 bases, with 6 bases between.

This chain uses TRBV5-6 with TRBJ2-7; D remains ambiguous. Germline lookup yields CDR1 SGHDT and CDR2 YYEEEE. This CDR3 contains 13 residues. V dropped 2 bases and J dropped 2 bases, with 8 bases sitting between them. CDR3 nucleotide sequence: TGTGCCAGCAGCTTCTCCCCGACCTACGAGCAGTACTTC. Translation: CASSFSPTYEQYF. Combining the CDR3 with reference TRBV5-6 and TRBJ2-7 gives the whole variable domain DAGVTQSPTHLIKTRGQQVTLRCSPKSGHDTVSWYQQALGQGPQFIFQYYEEEERQRGNFPDRFSGHQFPNYSSELNVNALLLGDSALYLCASSFSPTYEQYFGPGTRLTVT.

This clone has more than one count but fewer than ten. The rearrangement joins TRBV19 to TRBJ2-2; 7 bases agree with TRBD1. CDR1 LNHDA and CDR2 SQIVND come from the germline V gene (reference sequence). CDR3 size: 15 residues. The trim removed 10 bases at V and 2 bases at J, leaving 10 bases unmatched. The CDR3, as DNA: TGTGCCACCGTTGCCTGGGACAGCAACACCGGGGAGCTGTTTTTT. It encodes CATVAWDSNTGELFF.

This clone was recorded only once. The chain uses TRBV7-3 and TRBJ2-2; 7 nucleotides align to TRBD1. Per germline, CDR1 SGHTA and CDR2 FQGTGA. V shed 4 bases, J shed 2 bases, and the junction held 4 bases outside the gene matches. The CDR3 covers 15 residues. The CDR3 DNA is TGTGCCAGCAGCTCGACAGGGCCCAACACCGGGGAGCTGTTTTTT. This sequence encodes CASSSTGPNTGELFF.

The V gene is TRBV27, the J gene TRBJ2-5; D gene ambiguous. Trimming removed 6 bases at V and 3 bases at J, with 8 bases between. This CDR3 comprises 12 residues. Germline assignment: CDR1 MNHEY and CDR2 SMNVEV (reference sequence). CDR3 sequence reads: CASSHPEETQYF. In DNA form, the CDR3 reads TGTGCCAGCAGCCACCCCGAAGAGACCCAGTACTTC.

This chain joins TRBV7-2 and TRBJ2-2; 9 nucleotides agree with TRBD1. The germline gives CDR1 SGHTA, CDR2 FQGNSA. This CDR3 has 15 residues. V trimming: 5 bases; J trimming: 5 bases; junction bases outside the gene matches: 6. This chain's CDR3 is CASSRDRVLTGELFF. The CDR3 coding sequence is TGTGCCAGCAGCCGGGACAGGGTTTTAACCGGGGAGCTGTTTTTT.

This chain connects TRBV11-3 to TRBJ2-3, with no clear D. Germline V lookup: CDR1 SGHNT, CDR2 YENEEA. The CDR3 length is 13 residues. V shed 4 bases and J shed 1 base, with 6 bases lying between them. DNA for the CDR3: TGTGCCAGCAGCTCACGGGGCACAGATACGCAGTATTTT. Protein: CASSSRGTDTQYF.